The subject of this entry is one TCR beta chain. Authors' analysis steps: Researchers report that nucleated cell counts were estimated from reference gene primer amplification. Generated by immunoSEQ multiplex PCR, the TCRdb table keeps only in-frame clones and is missing some. V and J calls and clone size come straight from that table; D and trimming were deduced from the DNA. The table lists around 150,000 clones, 84% of them singletons, with about 8.9% in the top ten. The sample comes from a study of blood T cell repertoires in COVID-19. V shed 8 bases and J shed 11 bases, with 14 bases lying between them. The germline V gene encodes CDR1 SGHAT and CDR2 FQNNGV. This CDR3 region has 11 residues.

Sequencing was done on a sample of peripheral blood. The chain has TRBV11-2 and TRBJ2-3; D is perhaps TRBD2 (6 bases). The source is a man between 25 and 39 years old with COVID-19, enrolled during active disease. CDR3 DNA: TGTGCCAGCGGGGACTTGGGGGTGCAGTATTTT. It encodes CASGDLGVQYF.